These T cell receptor beta chains were read from a single sample in a study of Ad26.COV2.S vaccination and SARS-CoV-2 variants. Profiled with immunoSEQ multiplex PCR; TCRdb holds only in-frame clones, not every one. The sample records about 98,000 clones, 60% to 85% being singletons. This sample comprised peripheral blood, obtained after recovery from COVID-19. These TCRs come from a human donor who had recovered from COVID-19. Each CDR3 is given with its conserved first and last residue. The order of the fields is D gene, clone size, CDR3 length, J gene, V gene, CDR3 protein, CDR3 DNA. The D gene is left open where the match is weak. A row's size may be missing; if present it is once, few, many or a size class.

NA | NA | 11 | TRBJ2-7 | TRBV11-1 | CASSKQYEQYF | TGTGCCAGCAGCAAACAGTACGAGCAGTACTTC
TRBD2 | NA | 14 | TRBJ2-5 | TRBV10-2 | CASSPGLAGETQYF | TGCGCCAGCTCACCGGGACTAGCGGGAGAGACCCAGTACTTC
NA | few | 14 | TRBJ1-2 | TRBV10-2 | CASSEAGPSSGYTF | TGCGCCAGCAGTGAGGCCGGTCCTTCCTCCGGCTACACCTTC
NA | NA | 12 | TRBJ2-7 | TRBV11-1 | CASSPQTEGQYF | TGTGCCAGCAGTCCTCAAACGGAGGGGCAGTACTTC
NA | once | 17 | TRBJ2-1 | TRBV7-2 | CASSRERGESSYNEQFF | TGTGCCAGCAGCAGAGAAAGGGGCGAGAGCTCCTACAATGAGCAGTTCTTC
TRBD2 | NA | 16 | TRBJ2-5 | TRBV28 | CASSFVGLAEEETQYF | TGTGCCAGCAGTTTTGTCGGGCTAGCGGAGGAAGAGACCCAGTACTTC
NA | NA | 11 | TRBJ2-7 | TRBV19 | CASSASGPKYF | TGTGCCAGTAGTGCGTCGGGGCCAAAGTACTTC
TRBD1 | NA | 15 | TRBJ2-2 | TRBV5-1 | CASGPGTGGAGELFF | TGCGCCAGCGGCCCGGGGACAGGGGGTGCCGGGGAGCTGTTTTTT
NA | NA | 13 | TRBJ1-2 | TRBV12-5 | CASGPARGPGYTF | TGTGCTAGTGGTCCGGCCCGCGGCCCTGGCTACACCTTC
NA | NA | 13 | TRBJ1-2 | TRBV7-3 | CASSPQGSGGYTF | TGTGCCAGCAGCCCGCAGGGTAGTGGTGGCTACACCTTC
NA | few | 13 | TRBJ1-1 | TRBV19 | CASSIFSNTEAFF | TGTGCCAGTAGTATTTTTAGTAACACTGAAGCTTTCTTT
NA | many | 13 | TRBJ2-7 | TRBV14 | CASSQGPGSEQYF | TGTGCCAGCAGCCAAGGGCCGGGGAGTGAGCAGTACTTC
NA | NA | 11 | TRBJ2-3 | TRBV30 | CAWTSTDTQYF | TGTGCCTGGACAAGCACAGATACGCAGTATTTT
NA | NA | 14 | TRBJ2-5 | TRBV25-1 | CASSRAFGQETQYF | TGTGCCAGCAGCCGGGCCTTCGGGCAAGAGACCCAGTACTTC
TRBD2 | NA | 14 | TRBJ2-7 | TRBV28 | CASSYRLAVAEQYF | TGTGCCAGCAGTTACAGACTAGCGGTAGCCGAGCAGTACTTC
TRBD1 | NA | 15 | TRBJ1-5 | TRBV19 | CASRTLGTADQPQHF | TGTGCCAGTAGGACCCTCGGGACAGCAGATCAGCCCCAGCATTTT
TRBD1 | NA | 16 | TRBJ1-2 | TRBV28 | CASREQGALPNYGYTF | TGTGCCAGCAGGGAACAGGGGGCGTTACCCAACTATGGCTACACCTTC
TRBD1 | NA | 16 | TRBJ1-2 | TRBV7-2 | CASSLGTGGLVDGYTF | TGTGCCAGCAGCTTGGGGACAGGGGGGTTGGTTGACGGCTACACCTTC
NA | NA | 13 | TRBJ1-1 | TRBV19 | CASNAGLATEAFF | TGTGCCAGTAACGCAGGGCTTGCCACTGAAGCTTTCTTT
NA | once | 13 | TRBJ2-3 | TRBV5-6 | CASSLAGTDTQYF | TGTGCCAGCAGCTTGGCAGGCACAGATACGCAGTATTTT
TRBD1 | NA | 13 | TRBJ1-4 | TRBV15 | CATSGDRNEKLFF | TGTGCCACCAGCGGGGACAGGAATGAAAAACTGTTTTTT
NA | NA | 14 | TRBJ2-1 | TRBV5-5 | CASSRDYPYNEQFF | TGTGCCAGCAGCCGCGACTACCCCTACAATGAGCAGTTCTTC
NA | NA | 17 | TRBJ2-3 | TRBV5-6 | CASSRETRKVGTDTQYF | TGTGCCAGCAGCCGAGAGACCCGAAAAGTAGGCACAGATACGCAGTATTTT
NA | NA | 14 | TRBJ2-1 | TRBV5-1 | CASRETGNYNEQFF | TGCGCCAGCAGGGAAACGGGCAACTACAATGAGCAGTTCTTC
NA | NA | 15 | TRBJ2-2 | TRBV12-5 | CASGGRGSNTGELFF | TGTGCTAGTGGAGGACGGGGCAGTAACACCGGGGAGCTGTTTTTT
NA | NA | 11 | TRBJ2-7 | TRBV7-9 | CASSFNYEQYF | TGTGCCAGCAGCTTTAACTACGAGCAGTACTTC
TRBD1 | NA | 12 | TRBJ1-6 | TRBV13 | CASSIETGPLHF | TGTGCCAGCAGCATCGAGACAGGGCCCCTCCACTTT
NA | NA | 13 | TRBJ2-5 | TRBV11-2 | CASSFGVEETQYF | TGTGCCAGCAGCTTCGGGGTAGAGGAGACCCAGTACTTC
NA | NA | 12 | TRBJ2-1 | TRBV7-2 | CASSLSYNEQFF | TGTGCCAGCAGCTTATCTTACAATGAGCAGTTCTTC
TRBD2 | once | 16 | TRBJ2-2 | TRBV7-3 | CASSLNAGANTGELFF | TGTGCCAGCAGCTTAAATGCGGGGGCGAACACCGGGGAGCTGTTTTTT
TRBD2 | NA | 16 | TRBJ2-5 | TRBV5-1 | CASSLALGLAQETQYF | TGCGCCAGCAGCTTGGCCTTAGGACTAGCACAAGAGACCCAGTACTTC
TRBD1 | NA | 13 | TRBJ2-7 | TRBV6-5 | CASSRDRGFEQYF | TGTGCCAGCAGCCGGGACAGGGGGTTTGAGCAGTACTTC
TRBD2 | NA | 15 | TRBJ2-1 | TRBV5-5 | CASSPSGFAYNEQFF | TGTGCCAGCAGCCCTAGCGGATTCGCCTACAATGAGCAGTTCTTC
TRBD1 | NA | 16 | TRBJ2-2 | TRBV9 | CASSVAGQGGTGELFF | TGTGCCAGCAGCGTAGCCGGACAGGGCGGCACCGGGGAGCTGTTTTTT
NA | NA | 13 | TRBJ1-1 | TRBV27 | CASSPGTLTEAFF | TGTGCCAGCAGTCCGGGGACCCTCACTGAAGCTTTCTTT
TRBD1 | NA | 15 | TRBJ2-3 | TRBV19 | CASSMGQGGRDTQYF | TGTGCCAGTAGTATGGGACAGGGAGGTCGGGATACGCAGTATTTT
NA | NA | 15 | TRBJ2-3 | TRBV7-2 | CASSPDSLGTDTQYF | TGTGCCAGCAGCCCCGACAGCCTTGGCACAGATACGCAGTATTTT
TRBD1 | NA | 13 | TRBJ1-6 | TRBV3-1/TRBV3-2 | CASGQGGNSPLHF | TGTGCCAGCGGTCAGGGGGGGAATTCACCCCTCCACTTT
NA | NA | 14 | TRBJ2-5 | TRBV3-1/TRBV3-2 | CASSPEPGRETQYF | TGTGCCAGCAGCCCAGAGCCCGGTAGAGAGACCCAGTACTTC
TRBD2 | NA | 14 | TRBJ2-1 | TRBV29-1 | CSELRLADNNEQFF | TGCAGCGAGTTAAGACTAGCGGATAACAATGAGCAGTTCTTC
TRBD1 | NA | 16 | TRBJ1-5 | TRBV30 | CAWSTLGGTGNQPQHF | TGTGCCTGGAGTACCCTAGGGGGGACAGGCAATCAGCCCCAGCATTTT
NA | NA | 15 | TRBJ2-5 | TRBV4-2 | CASSRRGGPEETQYF | TGTGCCAGCAGCCGAAGGGGGGGCCCCGAAGAGACCCAGTACTTC
NA | NA | 13 | TRBJ1-6 | TRBV12-5 | CASNSLYNSPLHF | TGTGCTAGTAATAGCCTCTATAATTCACCCCTCCACTTT
NA | NA | 14 | TRBJ1-2 | TRBV29-1 | CSVGAGGPMSGYDF | TGCAGCGTTGGGGCGGGGGGGCCTATGTCTGGCTACGACTTC
NA | NA | 14 | TRBJ2-7 | TRBV4-2 | CASSQDRDTYEQYF | TGTGCCAGCAGCCAAGATCGGGACACCTACGAGCAGTACTTC
NA | few | 15 | TRBJ1-5 | TRBV15 | CATSRDYDSNQPQHF | TGTGCCACCAGCAGAGATTATGATAGCAATCAGCCCCAGCATTTT
TRBD2 | many | 13 | TRBJ2-2 | TRBV2 | CASRLLAPGELFF | TGTGCCAGCAGGCTACTAGCGCCCGGGGAGCTGTTTTTT
NA | NA | 13 | TRBJ1-1 | TRBV6-1 | CATEGGLNTEAFF | TGTGCCACAGAGGGAGGTTTGAACACTGAAGCTTTCTTT
NA | NA | 15 | TRBJ1-4 | TRBV7-9 | CASSLGGGGNEKLFF | TGTGCCAGCAGCTTAGGCGGGGGCGGTAATGAAAAACTGTTTTTT
TRBD2 | NA | 15 | TRBJ2-5 | TRBV19 | CASRGLAGLQETQYF | TGTGCCAGTAGAGGACTAGCGGGGTTACAAGAGACCCAGTACTTC